Listed below are T cell receptor beta chains from one sample, sequenced in a study of graft-versus-host responses after intestinal transplantation. The table came from immunoSEQ multiplex PCR; TCRdb's copy has only in-frame clones and leaves some out. The table lists under 150,000 clones, about nine tenths of them singletons. The antigens of these receptors remain unknown. The specimen comprised unstimulated CD4+ T cells sorted from spleen or lymph node cells, sampled before intestinal transplant. Source of these receptors: a human donor who received an intestinal transplant. Each CDR3 is given with its conserved first and last residue. D genes are given only for firm matches. Expanded clones get a size class; other rows say once, few or many, or leave the size out.

J gene	clone size	D gene	V gene	CDR3 DNA	CDR3 protein
TRBJ1-5	few	NA	TRBV30	TGTGCCTACAACGACAGGCGCAATCAGCCCCAGCATTTT	CAYNDRRNQPQHF
TRBJ2-7	NA	TRBD2	TRBV19	TGTGCCAGTAGTTCCGGACTAGCCCCCTACGAGCAGTACTTC	CASSSGLAPYEQYF
TRBJ1-3	few	NA	TRBV6-1	TGTGCCAGCAGTGAGTCGGGAGGTGGAAACACCATATATTTT	CASSESGGGNTIYF
TRBJ1-4	NA	NA	TRBV5-1	TGCGCCAGCAGCTTGGCGTCCGTTAATGAAAAACTGTTTTTT	CASSLASVNEKLFF
TRBJ1-1	NA	NA	TRBV6-5	TGTGCCAGCAGTTCTCTCAGGGTGGGCACTGAAGCTTTCTTT	CASSSLRVGTEAFF
TRBJ1-5	NA	NA	TRBV5-5	TGTGCCAGCAGCTTGAGCTTGGTTAGCAATCAGCCCCAGCATTTT	CASSLSLVSNQPQHF
TRBJ2-7	NA	TRBD1	TRBV11-2	TGTGCCAGCAGCTTAGTTTCCCAGGGGGCCTACGAGCAGTACTTC	CASSLVSQGAYEQYF
TRBJ1-4	once	NA	TRBV21-1	TGTGCCAGCAGCAAAGGGGCTGAGGAAAAACTGTTTTTT	CASSKGAEEKLFF
TRBJ2-1	NA	TRBD2	TRBV6-1	TGTGCCAGCAGTGTTGGACTAGCTTACAATGAGCAGTTCTTC	CASSVGLAYNEQFF
TRBJ1-2	few	NA	TRBV6-5	TGTGCCAGCAGGGACACCCAAGTCTATGGCTACACCTTC	CASRDTQVYGYTF
TRBJ2-4	NA	TRBD2	TRBV6-6	TGTGCCAGCAGTCGACTAGCGGGGGAGCTATACGACATTCAGTACTTC	CASSRLAGELYDIQYF
TRBJ2-6	NA	NA	TRBV25-1	TGTGCCAGCAGTGGGGGCAGTCCCTCTGGGGCCAACGTCCTGACTTTC	CASSGGSPSGANVLTF
TRBJ1-6	NA	TRBD1	TRBV7-2	TGTGCCAGCAGCCGGGAAAGGACAGGAACCAATTCACCCCTCCACTTT	CASSRERTGTNSPLHF
TRBJ2-7	NA	TRBD1	TRBV6-1	TGTGCCAGCAGTGAAGACTGGACAGGGTTAGGCTACGAGCAGTACTTC	CASSEDWTGLGYEQYF